This T cell receptor (beta chain) emerged from a study of CD8+CD57+ T cells in acquired aplastic anemia. Study-wide background: DNA from sorted CD4+ and CD8+ cells averaged roughly 3.2 ug. CD4+ cell libraries from healthy donors averaged about 10.8 million reads.

A word on this clonotype: Its antigen remains unidentified.

CDR3 length: 15 amino acids. CDR1 SEHNR and CDR2 FQNEAQ come from the germline V gene (reference sequence). V lost 7 bases and J lost 16, with 28 bases in between. Template material for TCR beta VDJ and CDR3 profiling consisted of genomic DNA. TCRdb independently ran MiXCR on the reads; one entry per CDR3 protein. The sample records just over 400,000 distinct CDR3 sequences, around 68% being singletons. The study's findings and limits: Common to patients and controls were twenty-nine CD8+ CDR3 sequences.

The TCR was taken from a human donor in good health, serving as a control. The genes are TRBV7-9 and TRBJ1-4; D is unclear. The sequenced sample consisted of sorted CD4+, CD8+, or CD8+CD57+ T cells (not recorded which) from PBMCs. The DNA for the CDR3 is TGTGCCAGCACGGGGTGGAGACCCAGTACTGCGGACCAGTTTTTT. As protein: CASTGWRPSTADQFF.